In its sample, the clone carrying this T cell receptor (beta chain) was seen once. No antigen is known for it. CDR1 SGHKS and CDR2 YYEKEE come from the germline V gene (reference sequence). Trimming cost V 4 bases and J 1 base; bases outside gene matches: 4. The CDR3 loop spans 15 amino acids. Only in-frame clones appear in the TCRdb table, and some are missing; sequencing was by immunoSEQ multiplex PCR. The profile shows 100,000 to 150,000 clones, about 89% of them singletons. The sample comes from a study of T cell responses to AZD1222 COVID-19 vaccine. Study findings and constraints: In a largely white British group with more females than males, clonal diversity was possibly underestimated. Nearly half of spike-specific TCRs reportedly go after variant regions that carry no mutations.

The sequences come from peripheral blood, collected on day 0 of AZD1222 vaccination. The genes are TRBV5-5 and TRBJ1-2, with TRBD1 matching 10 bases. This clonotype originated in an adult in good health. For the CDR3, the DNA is TGTGCCAGCAGCCGTCGGGACAGGGGTAACTATGGCTACACCTTC. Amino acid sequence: CASSRRDRGNYGYTF. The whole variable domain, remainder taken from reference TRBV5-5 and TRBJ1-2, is DAGVTQSPTHLIKTRGQQVTLRCSPISGHKSVSWYQQVLGQGPQFIFQYYEKEERGRGNFPDRFSARQFPNYSSELNVNALLLGDSALYLCASSRRDRGNYGYTFGSGTRLTVV.